The T cell receptor (beta chain) under discussion was sequenced for a study of blood T cell repertoires in COVID-19. Turning to the study itself: Some COVID-19 samples were acute and others convalescent; all came from the United States, Italy and Spain. T cells, B-cell-depleted T cells, or PBMCs provided the cDNA or gDNA that served as material.

The CDR3 length is 15 residues. V shed 6 bases, J shed 4 bases, and the junction held 10 bases outside the gene matches. Germline loops: CDR1 MDHEN, CDR2 SYDVKM. In the study's own analysis: For nucleated cells, counts were estimated from reference gene primer amplification. Only in-frame clones appear in the TCRdb table, and some are missing; sequencing was by immunoSEQ multiplex PCR. V, J and clone size were drawn from that table, and D and trimming were deduced from the DNA. This table holds over 200,000 clones, 88% found once. The sequenced material came from peripheral blood. This sequence was found in a human donor in a cohort sampled during active COVID-19. The chain links TRBV28 to TRBJ2-5; the match to TRBD1 covers 8 bases. For the CDR3, the DNA is TGTGCCAGCAGCCTCCCCAGGGGGCGGGGAGAGACCCAGTACTTC. Translation gives CASSLPRGRGETQYF.